This T cell receptor beta chain appears in the sequencing data of a study of OX40 agonist ivuxolimab in advanced cancers. Study results and caveats: People who partly responded at 0.1-3.0 mg/kg had some of the least clonal expansion seen. The CD4+ and CD8+ T cells in the blood had expanded clonally by week 6 at 0.1 to 3.0 mg/kg.

TCRdb's table, derived via immunoSEQ multiplex PCR, lists solely in-frame clones and lacks some. The sample lists roughly 17,000 clones, around 88% seen once, with 3.9% in the top ten. The CDR3 totals 16 residues. Trimming removed 2 bases from V and 3 bases from J; junction bases left unmatched: 5. Germline V gene lookup returns CDR1 SGHRS and CDR2 YFSETQ. This clone has only one observation. Its cognate antigen is unknown. This chain connects TRBV5-1 to TRBJ2-6; 7 nucleotides agree with TRBD2. The sequence derives from an adult with an advanced solid tumor such as melanoma, head and neck, liver or kidney cancer. The sample consisted of CD4+ or CD8+ T cells sorted from blood, taken in a trial of the OX40 agonist ivuxolimab. In nucleotides, the CDR3 is TGCGCCAGCAGCTTCGGACTAGACAGTGGGGCCAACGTCCTGACTTTC. Protein product: CASSFGLDSGANVLTF.